These T cell receptor beta chains were read from a single sample in a study of tumor and adjacent non-tumor tissue in lung cancer. TCRdb independently ran MiXCR on the multiplex PCR reads; one entry per CDR3 protein. This table holds tens of thousands of distinct CDR3 sequences, around two thirds found once. The sample taken for sequencing was distant non-tumor lung tissue. Source of these receptors: a man in his 70s with non-small cell lung cancer. The CDR3 runs from the conserved cysteine through the conserved F or W. A D gene is named only where the DNA matches it firmly. Not all rows give a size; the values are once, few, many and, for expanded clones, a class.

>TRBJ2-1|15|TRBV20-1|-|few
CSARGGGRSYNEQFF
TGCAGTGCTAGGGGTGGGGGGCGTTCCTACAATGAGCAGTTCTTC
>TRBJ2-5|12|TRBV19|TRBD2|-
CASRQAGEAQYF
TGTGCCAGTAGGCAAGCGGGAGAGGCCCAGTACTTC
>TRBJ2-1|12|TRBV11-2|TRBD2|medium-sized
CASTSGGLPEFF
TGTGCCAGTACTAGCGGGGGGCTACCTGAGTTCTTC
>TRBJ2-2|14|TRBV4-2|-|large
CASSQVALPGELFF
TGTGCCAGCAGCCAAGTAGCTCTCCCCGGGGAGCTGTTTTTT
>TRBJ1-5|12|TRBV29-1|-|-
CSARYTNQPQHF
TGCAGCGCTCGGTATACCAATCAGCCTCAGCATTTT
>TRBJ2-1|17|TRBV28|-|-
CASSSVLAWGPNNEQFF
TGTGCCAGCAGTTCCGTTCTAGCTTGGGGGCCGAACAATGAGCAGTTCTTC
>TRBJ2-3|20|TRBV5-4|-|many
CASSGGRGARGRSRMDTQYF
TGTGCCAGCAGCGGCGGTCGGGGGGCACGGGGGAGGTCTCGTATGGATACGCAGTATTTT
>TRBJ1-2|17|TRBV12-3/TRBV12-4|TRBD1|-
CASRRTPWTGSNYGYIF
TGTGCCAGCAGACGCACTCCCTGGACAGGGTCTAACTATGGCTACATCTTC
>TRBJ1-6|14|TRBV7-2|-|-
CASSLTQWKSPLHF
TGTGCCAGCAGCTTAACACAGTGGAAATCACCCCTCCACTTT
>TRBJ2-1|14|TRBV7-9|TRBD2|-
CASSRREGNNEQFF
TGTGCCAGCAGCCGAAGGGAGGGTAACAATGAGCAGTTCTTC
>TRBJ1-2|16|TRBV4-1|-|-
CASSELDQEANYGYTF
TGCGCCAGCAGCGAACTAGACCAGGAAGCTAACTATGGCTATACCTTC
>TRBJ2-7|16|TRBV11-2|-|-
CASSLGVGAKSYEQYF
TGTGCCAGCAGCTTAGGGGTAGGGGCCAAATCCTACGAGCAGTATTTC
>TRBJ2-5|14|TRBV6-1|-|many
CASSEGAGQETQYF
TGTGCCAGCAGTGAAGGGGCAGGCCAAGAGACCCAGTACTTC
>TRBJ2-1|14|TRBV20-1|-|-
CSAGDVLAGGEQFF
TGCAGTGCGGGGGATGTACTAGCTGGCGGTGAGCAGTTCTTC
>TRBJ2-3|15|TRBV10-3|-|-
CAISLVGGHGDTQYF
TGTGCCATTAGCCTAGTGGGGGGGCATGGCGATACGCAGTATTTT
>TRBJ2-7|13|TRBV28|TRBD2|few
CASSSSGNYEQYF
TGTGCCAGCAGTTCTAGCGGGAACTACGAGCAGTACTTC
>TRBJ1-5|15|TRBV6-1|TRBD1|many
CASSDYGTVNQPQHF
TGTGCCAGCAGTGACTACGGGACAGTCAATCAGCCCCAGCATTTT
>TRBJ1-4|14|TRBV7-9|-|-
CASSPISLGEKLFF
TGTGCCAGCAGCCCCATATCGCTAGGGGAAAAACTGTTTTTT
>TRBJ2-7|11|TRBV21-1|-|few
CASSRSYEQYF
TGTGCCAGCAGCAGGAGCTACGAGCAGTACTTC
>TRBJ2-7|14|TRBV2|-|-
CASSPNGPEGEQYF
TGTGCCAGCAGTCCCAACGGGCCCGAGGGTGAGCAGTACTTC
>TRBJ2-2|19|TRBV20-1|-|-
CSARAHLSTGGPRAGELFF
TGCAGTGCTAGAGCTCATCTCTCCACTGGGGGCCCCAGGGCCGGGGAGCTGTTTTTT
>TRBJ1-1|15|TRBV6-1|-|-
CANSETEGPNTEAFF
TGTGCCAACAGTGAAACGGAGGGACCGAACACTGAAGCTTTCTTT